Below, one T cell receptor (beta chain) is given with its context. This clonotype came up many times. No cognate antigen has been identified for it. Per-base qualities were not stored, and no clone one base away is much larger. The listed sequencing device is Illumina HiSeq 2500. Quantitative 5'-RACE with molecular barcodes was the method used to prepare the TCR beta libraries. Per the authors' processing: To identify disease-linked TCR variants, a new computational method was used, one built on a probabilistic model of VDJ rearrangement. TCRdb cleaned the public reads at Q25 with fastp, built clones with MiXCR and kept in-frame beta chains. For every CDR3 protein sequence, its rows merge into one entry that carries the most common genes and DNA. These V and J calls originate from TCRdb's pipeline instead of the authors' own analysis. This sample lists under 300,000 distinct CDR3 sequences; roughly a tenth were detected once. Clones ranked in the top ten supply around 7% of the sample.

The sample comes from a study of CD8 T cells in ankylosing spondylitis (dated by TCRdb to the late 2010s). The study in broad terms: T cell receptor beta repertoires were profiled in healthy donors and ankylosing spondylitis patients so that disease-linked TCR variants could be found. The full study cohort comprised 20 to 25 ankylosing spondylitis patients and around 100 healthy donors. Peripheral blood samples were taken, and synovial fluid was additionally collected from ankylosing spondylitis patients. Here is what the overall study found, with its caveats: In peripheral blood, the disease-linked clones were found at relatively low frequencies and had a CD8+ phenotype. Some motif variants were previously reported in synovial fluid and blood of reactive arthritis patients, suggesting common disease-initiation mechanisms. Significant enrichment of the disease-linked clones was reported in matched synovial fluid samples from ankylosing spondylitis patients. A TCR beta motif of seven or eight highly homologous amino acid variants appeared characteristic of blood from ankylosing spondylitis patients.

According to the germline V gene, CDR1 reads SGHRS and CDR2 reads YFSETQ. Inclusive of the bounding cysteine and phenylalanine, the CDR3 is 13 residues long. Only the CDR3 part of the read is kept: 39 bases, read in frame from the first base. The junction carries 8 bases between V and J, which are trimmed by 0 bases and 6 bases respectively. The chain is made from TRBV5-1 and TRBJ2-3, with the D gene not confidently named. This sequence was found in a male donor with ankylosing spondylitis or in good health (not recorded which). The source material was blood, either unsorted or a sorted T cell fraction (not recorded which). The DNA sequence is TGCGCCAGCAGCTTGGGCCCCTGGGATACGCAGTATTTT. It is translated as CASSLGPWDTQYF.